This T cell receptor (beta chain) comes out of a study of cytomegalovirus exposure and HLA in healthy donors (dated by TCRdb to about 2017). For the study in its entirety: An earlier analysis of around 600 of the donors reported more than 250 Gb of sequence data and about 100 million unique TCR beta sequences from 150 million to 200 million T cells. Roughly 300 gigabases of sequencing data and approximately 80 million unique TCR sequences were included in an early release covering 550 to 650 HLA-typed donors. Among the roughly 400 genotyped donors, roughly 80% belonged to the genetic ancestry cluster associated with self-reported Caucasian donors. The study aimed to test whether signatures of past pathogen exposure could be identified by cataloging public T cell receptors. The T cell repertoires of under 700 subjects were profiled by immunosequencing and related to cytomegalovirus serostatus. In addition to the first cohort of 666 subjects, a separate validation cohort of around 110 different subjects was used. High-throughput TCR immunosequencing, statistical association of individual TCRs with disease status, and machine learning were combined to predict cytomegalovirus infection status. A later analysis re-analyzed previously published TCR beta repertoires from 650 to 800 donors and added high-resolution HLA genotyping to study TCR occurrence patterns. In the later analysis, no new phenotypic data were used to find candidate immune exposures; instead, reliance was placed on TCR beta sequences and their occurrence across donors. In an earlier analysis of roughly 580 of the donors, high-throughput TCR beta sequencing was used to judge whether each TCR beta V gene segment behaved as functional or pseudogenic. Alongside the repertoire data, information on donor age, sex, ethnicity and CMV serostatus was compiled. Genome-wide SNP genotypes for about 65% of the roughly 670 donors were used in a later genetic analysis, which treated that subset as a discovery cohort. All discovery cohort repertoires had been generated on a single sequencing platform. HLA typing included class I and class II loci at four-digit resolution. Typing coverage varied by locus: roughly 620-640 donors for A, B, C, DRB1 and DQB1; about 520 for DQA1; nearly 610 for DPA1; about 450 for DPB1. Because of strong linkage in the cohort, four to six DR-DQ haplotypes were treated as single units for association and clustering. On average, around 240,000 unique TCR beta nucleotide sequences were sequenced per donor among 300 to 500 genotyped donors of the cohort, with roughly 18% of those sequences being non-productive. Study-level results and caveats: While some public TCRs were present in many individuals, most TCR sequences turned up only very rarely across donors. In the study, some 160 TCR beta chains were listed as associated with cytomegalovirus. Some IMGT-functional V segments, including TRBV6-2 and TRBV6-3, could not be told apart with the 87-base-pair reads, so those segments were excluded. In a later genetic analysis, fewer N-insertions in productive TCRs were reported among donors in an Asian-associated ancestry cluster than the approximately 630-donor mean. The authors suggested that the approach could potentially be extended to other disease states and immunological phenotypes. A later analysis found that TCR association rates varied across HLA loci, with DRB1 alleles showing the most associated TCRs and HLA-C alleles the fewest. A further reported finding was that TCR beta sequences accurately predicted the HLA-A and HLA-B alleles for most subjects in the first cohort. When HLA alleles, especially DR and DQ, strongly co-occurred, TCR associations were difficult to assign to individual alleles. Because counts were too low, about 18 rarely observed V segments, including chromosome 9 orphons, were excluded from the earlier analysis of about 500 of the donors. Sequencing depth was assumed to be roughly uniform across donors in the presence/absence analyses, though that assumption may not hold. In a later analysis, more than 15,000 TCR beta sequences were associated with specific HLA alleles at a false discovery rate of 0.05. In a later analysis, most CMV-associated TCR beta chains were found to appear HLA-restricted, with HLA associations seemingly driven largely by CMV exposure. In a later analysis, HLA-associated TCR beta chains showed more clonal expansion and lower generation probabilities than non-associated chains that were equally common. Because some donors lacked HLA typing at each locus, the association tests relied only on the typed subset. Immune exposure information for the cohort was limited to CMV serostatus. A later genetic analysis associated a missense DCLRE1C variant with V-gene and J-gene trimming of TCR beta chains, and an independent cohort replicated the association. This cohort had only TCR beta chains sequenced, and the lack of alpha or paired-chain data limited which features could be detected. A cluster of highly shared sequence variants was judged likely to be a technical artifact of the sequencing pipeline. Linkage disequilibrium might explain the correlated functional status among segregating V segments, but an unknown experimental factor could not be excluded. In vitro tests confirmed that a few of the cytomegalovirus-associated TCR beta chains recognize cytomegalovirus antigens. In both the original and validation cohorts, the classifier was reported to diagnose cytomegalovirus status with high specificity and sensitivity. Broadly in line with IMGT annotations, most TCR beta V segments showed up in productive rearrangements about 87% or about 30% of the time in an earlier analysis of approximately 600 of the donors. According to a later analysis, parvovirus B19, influenza, CMV and Epstein-Barr virus appeared linked to several top co-occurrence clusters.

The cohort comprised fewer than 700 healthy bone marrow donors. At the time of sampling, every cohort member was nominally healthy, though immune exposures that went unrecorded were likely present. The donor tested CMV seronegative and was one of the 352 seronegative cohort members. Every donor gave a peripheral blood sample, and the peripheral blood mononuclear cells from that sample were used for TCR beta sequencing. Genomic DNA was extracted from the blood cell samples with the Qiagen DNeasy Blood Extraction Kit. CDR1 and CDR2 are read off the germline V gene as LGHNT and FRNRAP. From the cysteine up to the phenylalanine, the CDR3 has a length of 13 residues. The only DNA kept is the CDR3, 39 bases in frame from the first base. V was cut back by 6 bases and J by 5 bases, leaving a gap of 13 bases between them. To prepare the library, the immunoSEQ multiplex PCR assay was applied. A mixture of 60 forward primers for TCR Vbeta segments and 13 reverse primers for TCR Jbeta segments was used in the multiplex PCR. The CDR3 region of rearranged TCR beta genes was amplified from genomic DNA with a multiplex PCR assay. The Illumina HiSeq System was used to sequence the amplified TCR beta libraries as 87-base-pair reads. As for the original processing: Across the roughly 600 repertoires, a later analysis counted 80 million or so unique TCR beta chains, about 10 million of which were shared by at least two donors. Raw reads were error-corrected and collapsed into unique sequences by a nearest-neighbor algorithm in which closely related sequences were merged to remove PCR and sequencing errors. V, D and J gene segments were assigned by aligning CDR3 sequences to IMGT reference sequences. For a sequence to be retained, at least a six-nucleotide match to both a V gene segment and a J gene segment was required. A rearrangement counted as productive if the CDR3 had no stop codons and remained in frame with V and J, and every other rearrangement counted as non-productive. CDR3 was defined according to IMGT convention as the region running from the second conserved V-encoded cysteine to the conserved J-encoded phenylalanine. Sequences without an unambiguous match to a single V gene segment were excluded from the earlier analysis of about 630 of the donors. An earlier analysis of a few hundred of the donors classified V segments as functional when productive rearrangements were above 56.7% and as segregating when the standard deviation between donors was above 5%. To diagnose cytomegalovirus status from the catalog of TCR beta chain sequences, a statistical classification framework was built. A later analysis assigned V and J genes by comparing TCR nucleotide sequences with IMGT/GENE-DB human TR gene sequences. A later analysis assigned CDR3 sequences and most-parsimonious VDJ recombination scenarios with the TCRdist pipeline. A later analysis defined each TCR beta chain by its CDR3 amino acid sequence plus V-gene family, and excluded reads lacking a unique V-gene family. To address suspected cross-contamination and a sequencing artifact, a later analysis removed a few hundred highly shared, low-generation-probability nucleotide sequences. For each public chain, a later analysis derived a clonal expansion index from normalized ranks of inferred template counts within each repertoire. In a later analysis, generation probabilities were computed with a VDJ recombination model fitted to out-of-frame rearrangements, and the resulting probabilities were checked against IGoR. In a later analysis, hypergeometric tests were used to score TCR-TCR, TCR-HLA and TCR-CMV co-occurrence, with a repertoire-size bias correction applied to TCR pairs. In a later analysis, false discovery rates were estimated by permuting HLA or CMV assignments 20 times. In a later analysis, co-occurring TCRs were grouped using DBSCAN, with TCRdist sequence similarity added in when clustering inside HLA-allele-positive subsets. Repertoires with fewer than 30,000 or more than 120,000 public chains, plus five repertoires with anomalous nucleotide sharing, were excluded from co-occurrence clustering. What TCRdb holds here is the immuneACCESS table cut down to in-frame rearrangements. Part of the clones is not present; checked against another copy, under half of the missing clones reflect an unresolved V gene, and the others are unexplained. Clone size and the V and J calls come from that table; the DNA yielded D and trimming. The sample table shows some 150,000 clones, and around 74% are seen once. The ten largest clones take up about 3.1% of the sample.

Details on this clone: The specificity of this receptor is unknown. No base-level quality is on record; no much larger clone is a single base apart.

The sequence was collected from a female donor in good health and CMV-seronegative. The sample consisted of PBMCs. Recombination connected TRBV12-5 to TRBJ1-1; the D gene is perhaps TRBD1, on 5 matching bases. The encoded CDR3 is CASGEGRGTEAFF. DNA sequence: TGTGCTAGTGGGGAGGGGCGGGGGACTGAAGCTTTCTTT.